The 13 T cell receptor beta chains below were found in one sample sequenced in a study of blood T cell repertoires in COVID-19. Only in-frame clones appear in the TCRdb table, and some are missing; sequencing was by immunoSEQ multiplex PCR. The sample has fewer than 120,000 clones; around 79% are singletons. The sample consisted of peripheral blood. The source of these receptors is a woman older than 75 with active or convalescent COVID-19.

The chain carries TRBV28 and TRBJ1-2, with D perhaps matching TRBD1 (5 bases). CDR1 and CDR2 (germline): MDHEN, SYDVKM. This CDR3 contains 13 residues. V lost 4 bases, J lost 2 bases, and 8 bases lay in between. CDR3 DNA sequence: TGTGCCAGCAGTTGGGGCGGAAACTATGGCTACACCTTC. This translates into CASSWGGNYGYTF.

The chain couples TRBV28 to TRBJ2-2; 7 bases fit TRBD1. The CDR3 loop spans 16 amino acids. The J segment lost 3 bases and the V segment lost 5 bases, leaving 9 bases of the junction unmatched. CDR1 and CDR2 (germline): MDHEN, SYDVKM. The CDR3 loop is CASSPSQTGYTGELFF. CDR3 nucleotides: TGTGCCAGCAGTCCCTCGCAGACAGGGTACACCGGGGAGCTGTTTTTT.

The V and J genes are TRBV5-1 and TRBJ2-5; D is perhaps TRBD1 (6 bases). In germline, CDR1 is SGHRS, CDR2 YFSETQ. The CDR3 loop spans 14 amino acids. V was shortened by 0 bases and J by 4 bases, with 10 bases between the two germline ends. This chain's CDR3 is CASSLETGGETQYF. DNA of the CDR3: TGCGCCAGCAGCTTGGAGACAGGTGGAGAGACCCAGTACTTC. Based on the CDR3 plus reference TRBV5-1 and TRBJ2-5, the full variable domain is KAGVTQTPRYLIKTRGQQVTLSCSPISGHRSVSWYQQTPGQGLQFLFEYFSETQRNKGNFPGRFSGRQFSNSRSEMNVSTLELGDSALYLCASSLETGGETQYFGPGTRLLVL.

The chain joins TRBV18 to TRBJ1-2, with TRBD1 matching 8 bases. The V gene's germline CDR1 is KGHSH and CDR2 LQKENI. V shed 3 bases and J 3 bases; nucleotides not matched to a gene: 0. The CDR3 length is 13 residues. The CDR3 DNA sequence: TGTGCCAGCTCACCGGACAGGGACTATGGCTACACCTTC. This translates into CASSPDRDYGYTF.

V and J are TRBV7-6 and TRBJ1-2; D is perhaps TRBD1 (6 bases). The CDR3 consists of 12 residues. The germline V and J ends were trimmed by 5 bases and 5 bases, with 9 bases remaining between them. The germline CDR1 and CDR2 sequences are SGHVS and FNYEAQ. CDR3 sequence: CASSPTGYGYTF. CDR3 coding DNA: TGTGCCAGCAGCCCCACAGGGTATGGCTACACCTTC. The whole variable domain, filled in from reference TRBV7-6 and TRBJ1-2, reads GAGVSQSPRYKVTKRGQDVALRCDPISGHVSLYWYRQALGQGPEFLTYFNYEAQQDKSGLPNDRFSAERPEGSISTLTIQRTEQRDSAMYRCASSPTGYGYTFGSGTRLTVV.

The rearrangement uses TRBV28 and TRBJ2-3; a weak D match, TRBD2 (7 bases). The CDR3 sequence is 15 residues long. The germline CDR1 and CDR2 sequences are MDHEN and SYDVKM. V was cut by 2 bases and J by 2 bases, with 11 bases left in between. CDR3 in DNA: TGTGCCAGCAGTTTAGCGGGGGCAGTCACAGATACGCAGTATTTT. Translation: CASSLAGAVTDTQYF.

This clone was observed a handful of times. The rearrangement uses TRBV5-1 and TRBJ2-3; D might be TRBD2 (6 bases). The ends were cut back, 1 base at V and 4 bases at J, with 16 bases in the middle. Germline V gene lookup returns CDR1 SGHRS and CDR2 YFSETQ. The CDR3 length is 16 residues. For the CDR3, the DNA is TGCGCCAGCAGCTTGTCTCCGGGAGCGAATCCAGATACGCAGTATTTT. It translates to CASSLSPGANPDTQYF.

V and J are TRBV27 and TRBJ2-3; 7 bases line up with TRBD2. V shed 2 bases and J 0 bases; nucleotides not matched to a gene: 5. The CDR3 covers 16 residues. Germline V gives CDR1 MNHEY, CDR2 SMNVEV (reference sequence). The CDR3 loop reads CASSLGTGGSTDTQYF. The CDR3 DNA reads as TGTGCCAGCAGTTTAGGGACGGGAGGTAGCACAGATACGCAGTATTTT.

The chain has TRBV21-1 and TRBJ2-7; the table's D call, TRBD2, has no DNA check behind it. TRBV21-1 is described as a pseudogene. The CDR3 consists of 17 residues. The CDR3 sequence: CASSKWSDRKAAYEQYF. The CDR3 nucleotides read TGTGCCAGCAGCAAATGGAGCGATCGTAAGGCGGCCTACGAGCAGTACTTC.

The CDR3 region has the DNA TGTGCCAGCTCGATAGCGGGTAACGGGGAGCTGTTTTTT. This gives the protein CASSIAGNGELFF. The gene calls are TRBV12-3 or TRBV12-4 and TRBJ2-2, with TRBD2 identical over 7 bases. Losses at the gene ends were 8 bases for V and 7 bases for J; bases not matched to a gene: 7. This CDR3 is 13 amino acids long.

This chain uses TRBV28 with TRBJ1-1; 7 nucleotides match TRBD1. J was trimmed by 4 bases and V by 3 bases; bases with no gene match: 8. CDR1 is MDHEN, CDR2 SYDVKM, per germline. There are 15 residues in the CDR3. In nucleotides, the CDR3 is TGTGCCAGCAGTTTGATCGACAGGGCTGGCACTGAAGCTTTCTTT. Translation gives CASSLIDRAGTEAFF. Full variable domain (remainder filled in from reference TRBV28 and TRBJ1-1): DVKVTQSSRYLVKRTGEKVFLECVQDMDHENMFWYRQDPGLGLRLIYFSYDVKMKEKGDIPEGYSVSREKKERFSLILESASTNQTSMYLCASSLIDRAGTEAFFGQGTRLTVV.

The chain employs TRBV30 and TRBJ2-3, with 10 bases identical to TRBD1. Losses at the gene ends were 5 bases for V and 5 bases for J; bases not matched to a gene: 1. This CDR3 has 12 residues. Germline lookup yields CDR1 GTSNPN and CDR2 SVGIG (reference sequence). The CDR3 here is CAWGQGGDTQYF. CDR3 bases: TGTGCCTGGGGACAGGGGGGAGATACGCAGTATTTT.

The CDR3 protein is CASSADSGYNEQFF. The CDR3 region has the DNA TGTGCCAGCAGTGCCGATAGCGGATACAATGAGCAGTTCTTC. J is TRBJ2-1 and V is TRBV2; TRBD2 is a possible D gene (6 bases). Germline CDR1 and CDR2: SNHLY and FYNNEI. V gave up 4 bases and J gave up 4 bases, with 11 bases separating them. The CDR3 runs to 14 residues.